One T cell receptor (beta chain) is described in this entry. Its antigen specificity is not known. Base quality data are lacking; no much larger clone is found one base away. To sequence the TCRbeta CDR3 region, genomic DNA was isolated from the sorted cells. The immunoSEQ Assay was used to sequence the TCRbeta CDR3 regions. Here the immuneACCESS table is served through TCRdb, limited to in-frame sequences with V and J called. Missing clones are a known gap in these copies; in checked studies unresolved V genes cover under half, and the rest lacks a known reason. Within this sample are 35,000 to 45,000 clones, with 75% to 90% of them counted one time only. The biggest ten clones account for 4% to 5% of the sample. The record originates from a study of OX40 agonist ivuxolimab in advanced cancers. Background for the entire study: Ivuxolimab was an agonistic, fully human IgG2 monoclonal antibody directed against OX40 (CD134), a costimulatory receptor. Intravenous ivuxolimab was administered to patients every 2 weeks at six dose levels: 0.01, 0.1, 0.3, 1.5, 3 and 10 mg/kg. Prior anti-PD-1, anti-PD-L1 or anti-CTLA-4 therapy was permitted, and approximately 42% of dose-escalation patients had received checkpoint inhibitors. Of the roughly 51 patients in dose escalation, 19 had hepatocellular carcinoma, around 15 had melanoma, 9 had renal cell carcinoma and 9 had head and neck cancer. The paper reports the monotherapy dose-escalation portion (N of about 52 patients) of the phase I ivuxolimab trial. In the dose-escalation cohort, around 80% of patients were male, and the mean age was approximately 60 years with a range of about 20 to 80. Partial responses were achieved by three dose-escalation patients, of whom one had hepatocellular carcinoma and two had cutaneous melanoma. Peripheral TCRbeta sequencing aimed to test whether ivuxolimab altered TCR sequence diversity and caused clonal T-cell expansion.

The CDR3, cysteine through phenylalanine, is 10 amino acids long. The only DNA kept is the CDR3, 30 bases in frame from the first base. The germline V gene provides CDR1 SGHAT and CDR2 FQNNGV. A distance of 6 bases separates the germline ends of V and J, which lose 8 bases and 8 bases respectively. What the authors observed across the whole study: At doses of 0.1 to 3.0 mg/kg, clonal expansion of both CD4+ and CD8+ T cells in blood was seen between baseline and week 6. Antigen specificity was not determined for the clonally expanded peripheral T cells. Partial responders in the 0.1-3.0 mg/kg groups had among the lowest normalized peripheral clonal expansion, especially among CD8+ T cells. After ivuxolimab, expanded clones were on average more numerous among CD8+ T cells than among CD4+ T cells. Low levels of normalized T-cell clonal expansion were also shown by some nonresponding patients.

Patients with autoimmune disease history or receiving systemic immunosuppression were excluded from the trial. Peripheral blood for TCR sequencing was drawn from every dose cohort at baseline, at cycle 4 day 1 and at cycle 7 day 1. The samples were drawn from a first-in-human, open-label, multicenter phase I dose-escalation trial of ivuxolimab. Adults with locally advanced or metastatic melanoma, renal cell carcinoma, hepatocellular carcinoma or head and neck squamous cell carcinoma were enrolled in the trial. Before TCR sequencing, CD4+ T cells and CD8+ T cells were sorted from peripheral blood as separate populations.

This sequence originates from an adult with an advanced solid tumor such as melanoma, head and neck, liver or kidney cancer. The chain is made from TRBV11-2 and TRBJ1-4; the D gene cannot be named for sure. Sample: CD4+ or CD8+ T cells sorted from blood, taken in a trial of the OX40 agonist ivuxolimab. The CDR3 in this case is CASGGEKLFF. The sequenced DNA: TGTGCCAGCGGCGGGGAAAAACTGTTTTTT.